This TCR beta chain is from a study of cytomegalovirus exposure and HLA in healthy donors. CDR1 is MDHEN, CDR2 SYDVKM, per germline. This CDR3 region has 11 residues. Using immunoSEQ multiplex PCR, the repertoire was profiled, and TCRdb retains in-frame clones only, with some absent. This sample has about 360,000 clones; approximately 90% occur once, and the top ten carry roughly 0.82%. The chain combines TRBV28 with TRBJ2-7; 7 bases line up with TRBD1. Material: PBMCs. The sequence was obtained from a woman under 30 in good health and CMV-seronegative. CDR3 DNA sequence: TGTGTTGCAGGGGGACCCTACGAGCAGTACTTC. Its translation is CVAGGPYEQYF.